The 18 T cell receptor beta chains below come from one sample, sequenced in a study of T cell changes during pregnancy in multiple sclerosis. Clones were read by immunoSEQ multiplex PCR, and TCRdb kept only the in-frame ones, dropping some. The sample has over 85,000 clones; 90% are singletons. The source material was peripheral blood, sampled in the second trimester of pregnancy. These receptors all stem from a female donor in good health, enrolled as a control in a pregnancy study.

The chain links TRBV18 to TRBJ2-5; D is unresolved. There are 12 residues in the CDR3. Trimming removed 3 bases from V and 3 bases from J, with 5 bases in between. The germline V gene has CDR1 KGHSH and CDR2 LQKENI. Here the CDR3 DNA reads TGTGCCAGCTCACCGGCGGAAGAGACCCAGTACTTC. Translating it yields CASSPAEETQYF.

V gene TRBV5-6 combines with J gene TRBJ2-3; D is possibly TRBD2 (6 bases). V was clipped by 0 bases and J by 0 bases, with 11 bases between them. This CDR3 is built from 16 residues. Per germline, CDR1 SGHDT and CDR2 YYEEEE. The CDR3 sequence: CASSLVTGGSTDTQYF. The DNA of the CDR3 is TGTGCCAGCAGCTTGGTTACCGGGGGAAGCACAGATACGCAGTATTTT.

The rearrangement joins TRBV27 to TRBJ2-7; 7 bases line up with TRBD2. J gave up 2 bases and V 3 bases, and 13 bases lay outside the gene matches. Per germline, CDR1 MNHEY and CDR2 SMNVEV (reference sequence). The CDR3 has 17 residues. As DNA, the CDR3 is TGTGCCAGCAGTTTCTCGGGAGGAGTTTCATCGGCCTACGAGCAGTACTTC. Its protein product is CASSFSGGVSSAYEQYF.

The chain recombines TRBV28 with TRBJ1-6; D is unresolved. Per the germline V gene, CDR1 is MDHEN and CDR2 is SYDVKM. The V end lost 3 bases, the J end lost 6 bases, and 9 bases lay between the germline ends. This CDR3 comprises 14 residues. CDR3 in amino acids: CASSFTLGNSPLHF. The DNA of the CDR3 is TGTGCCAGCAGTTTCACACTAGGTAATTCACCCCTCCACTTT.

The V gene is TRBV14, the J gene TRBJ2-7, with D possibly being TRBD2 (7 bases). Trimming removed 4 bases at V and 0 bases at J, with 13 bases between. Germline CDR1 and CDR2: SGHDN and FVKESK. The CDR3 length is 15 residues. This CDR3 is CASSLAGASSYEQYF. CDR3 in DNA: TGTGCCAGCAGCCTCGCGGGGGCTAGCTCCTACGAGCAGTACTTC.

This chain joins TRBV4-3 and TRBJ1-2, with TRBD1 as a possible D gene (6 bases). The V end lost 0 bases, the J end lost 8 bases, and 19 bases lay between the germline ends. Germline CDR1 reads LGHNA; CDR2 reads YSLEER. The CDR3 sequence is 16 residues long. The CDR3 coding sequence is TGCGCCAGCAGCCAAGAGCGGACGCGGGGGGCGCCCGGCTACACCTTC. It codes for CASSQERTRGAPGYTF.

The V call is TRBV7-9, the J call TRBJ2-1; D is ambiguous. The length of the CDR3 is 13 residues. CDR1 SEHNR and CDR2 FQNEAQ come from the germline V gene (reference sequence). The germline V and J ends were trimmed by 1 base and 4 bases, with 5 bases remaining between them. DNA of the CDR3: TGTGCCAGCAGCTTAGGCAGTTACAATGAGCAGTTCTTC. Residues: CASSLGSYNEQFF.

The chain carries TRBV7-2 and TRBJ2-3, with D maybe TRBD1 (6 bases). Trimming removed 5 bases at V and 1 base at J, with 25 bases between. CDR3 length: 19 residues. Germline loops: CDR1 SGHTA, CDR2 FQGNSA. CDR3 bases: TGTGCCAGCAGCACGAGGACAGAAATTATGTGGGGAGGCACAGATACGCAGTATTTT. It is translated as CASSTRTEIMWGGTDTQYF.

The gene calls are TRBV11-2 and TRBJ1-4; 9 nucleotides match TRBD1. J lost 4 bases, V lost 5 bases, and 5 bases had no gene match. Germline values: CDR1 SGHAT, CDR2 FQNNGV. This CDR3 is 15 amino acids long. CDR3 in amino acids: CASSIYRGLNEKLFF. The DNA of the CDR3 is TGTGCCAGCAGCATCTACAGGGGGCTTAATGAAAAACTGTTTTTT.

The CDR3 DNA reads TGTGCCAGCAGCTTTCGGACATCCAACTATGGCTACACCTTC. As protein: CASSFRTSNYGYTF. The chain joins TRBV7-8 to TRBJ1-2; weak D call: TRBD1 (5 bases). This CDR3 contains 14 residues. The V gene's germline CDR1 is SGHVS and CDR2 FQNEAQ. The germline V and J ends were trimmed by 3 bases and 2 bases, with 10 bases remaining between them. The full variable domain, completed using reference TRBV7-8 and TRBJ1-2, is GAGVSQSPRYKVAKRGQDVALRCDPISGHVSLFWYQQALGQGPEFLTYFQNEAQLDKSGLPSDRFFAERPEGSVSTLKIQRTQQEDSAVYLCASSFRTSNYGYTFGSGTRLTVV.

This clone was counted once. The J gene is TRBJ1-1, the V gene TRBV7-8; D is ambiguous. CDR3 length: 12 residues. V dropped 2 bases and J dropped 9 bases, with 10 bases sitting between them. In germline, CDR1 is SGHVS, CDR2 FQNEAQ. The CDR3 sequence: CASSLWSRQAFF. CDR3 in DNA: TGTGCCAGCAGCTTATGGAGCAGACAAGCTTTCTTT.

This chain links TRBV11-2 with TRBJ1-2, with a weak D call TRBD1 (5 bases). Deletions cut 0 bases from V and 8 bases from J, with 16 bases between. The CDR3 contains 15 residues. The V gene's germline CDR1 is SGHAT and CDR2 FQNNGV. The CDR3 spells CASSLEGTGVGGYTF. The CDR3 nucleotides are TGTGCCAGCAGCTTAGAAGGAACGGGGGTGGGGGGCTACACCTTC. Full variable domain (outside the CDR3, taken from reference TRBV11-2 and TRBJ1-2): EAGVAQSPRYKIIEKRQSVAFWCNPISGHATLYWYQQILGQGPKLLIQFQNNGVVDDSQLPKDRFSAERLKGVDSTLKIQPAKLEDSAVYLCASSLEGTGVGGYTFGSGTRLTVV.

The chain is built from TRBV11-2 and TRBJ2-7; 15 positions match TRBD2. This CDR3 region has 14 residues. Losses at the gene ends were 4 bases for V and 8 bases for J; bases not matched to a gene: 3. Germline CDR1 SGHAT, CDR2 FQNNGV. CDR3 coding DNA: TGTGCCAGCAGCTGGACTAGCGGGAGGGAAAAGCAGTACTTC. This translates into CASSWTSGREKQYF.

This clone is a singleton in its sample. The chain has TRBV28 and TRBJ1-2; D is uncertain. The CDR3 contains 12 residues. CDR1 is MDHEN and CDR2 is SYDVKM in the germline V gene. Trimming took 3 bases from V and 7 from J, leaving 9 bases between them. CDR3 region: CASSLAGRGYTF. In nucleotides, the CDR3 is TGTGCCAGCAGTTTGGCGGGCCGTGGCTACACCTTC.

V usage is TRBV14 and J usage is TRBJ2-1; 10 nucleotides agree with TRBD2. The V segment lost 1 base and the J segment 7 bases; nucleotides outside the gene matches: 16. The CDR3 runs to 19 residues. Germline lookup yields CDR1 SGHDN and CDR2 FVKESK. In nucleotides, the CDR3 is TGTGCCAGCAGCCAAGTGTTTTGGCGGGGGTCTAGCGGGGGTAATGAGCAGTTCTTC. This encodes CASSQVFWRGSSGGNEQFF. The variable domain in full, with the rest retrieved from reference TRBV14 and TRBJ2-1, is EAGVTQFPSHSVIEKGQTVTLRCDPISGHDNLYWYRRVMGKEIKFLLHFVKESKQDESGMPNNRFLAERTGGTYSTLKVQPAELEDSGVYFCASSQVFWRGSSGGNEQFFGPGTRLTVL.

This clone was seen a single time. The rearrangement links TRBV9 to TRBJ2-3; TRBD2 matches at 8 bases. From germline, CDR1 is SGDLS and CDR2 YYNGEE. V lost 4 bases and J lost 5; bases outside the gene matches: 15. CDR3 length: 17 amino acids. The DNA of the CDR3 is TGTGCCAGCAGCACCCGGGGGACGGGAGGGCCGGAAGATACGCAGTATTTT. Translated, it gives CASSTRGTGGPEDTQYF.

The J gene is TRBJ1-3, the V gene TRBV11-2, with D possibly matching TRBD1 (6 bases). The CDR3 is 16 amino acids. The ends were cut back, 1 base at V and 2 bases at J, with 12 bases in the middle. Germline-derived CDR1 and CDR2 are SGHAT and FQNNGV. DNA of the CDR3: TGTGCCAGCAGCTTAGCCACAGGGTTGACTGGAAACACCATATATTTT. Translation gives CASSLATGLTGNTIYF.

V gene TRBV7-2 combines with J gene TRBJ2-1; TRBD2 matches at 7 bases. V lost 6 bases to trimming and J lost 0 bases; unmatched junction nucleotides: 8. This CDR3 is 16 amino acids long. In germline, CDR1 is SGHTA, CDR2 FQGNSA. CDR3 nucleotide sequence: TGTACCAGCAGACCGCGTGAGCGGGGCTCCTACAATGAGCAGTTCTTC. Translated: CTSRPRERGSYNEQFF.